One TCR beta chain is described in this entry. The protocol was immunoSEQ multiplex PCR, while the TCRdb copy is restricted to in-frame clones and leaves out a portion. This repertoire shows some 260,000 clones, 85% to 95% found once; its top ten account for less than 2.5%. The sample comes from a study of blood T cell repertoires in COVID-19. The wider study: Acute and convalescent COVID-19 samples came from the United States, Italy and Spain.

V gave up 2 bases and J gave up 4 bases, with 15 bases separating them. The germline V gene encodes CDR1 KGHSH and CDR2 LQKENI. This CDR3 comprises 16 residues. The clonotype originates from a woman between 18 and 30 years old who had recovered from COVID-19. The V gene is TRBV18, the J gene TRBJ1-5; a possible D gene is TRBD1 (6 bases). The sequenced sample consisted of PBMCs or T cells enriched from blood (not recorded which). CDR3 sequence: CASSPGDIGPNQPQHF. CDR3 coding DNA: TGTGCCAGCTCACCAGGGGACATAGGCCCGAATCAGCCCCAGCATTTT.